This is a list of T cell receptor beta chains from one sample in a study of tumor-infiltrating lymphocytes in primary liver carcinoma. Each CDR3 protein gets one entry after TCRdb re-called the multiplex PCR reads with MiXCR. The sample holds 80,000 or so distinct CDR3 sequences, about 75% seen once. Sequenced: tumor-adjacent normal liver tissue. The receptors shown here come from a man aged 35 to 55 with primary liver carcinoma and hepatitis B virus infection. CDR3s include the opening cysteine and the closing phenylalanine or tryptophan. A D gene is named only where the DNA matches it firmly. Size values are once, few and many counts, or a class for expanded clones, and some rows have none.

j_call | v_call | cdr3_length | d_call | clone_size | cdr3_nt | cdr3_aa
TRBJ2-3 | TRBV5-5 | 15 | TRBD2 | . | TGCGCCAGCAGTTCCGGGGCTAGCGGACAATATACGCAGTATTTT | CASSSGASGQYTQYF
TRBJ1-5 | TRBV5-1 | 15 | . | . | TGCGCCAGCAGTCGCGACGGTACTAGCAATCAGGCCCAGCATTTT | CASSRDGTSNQAQHF
TRBJ2-5 | TRBV5-6 | 13 | . | . | TGTGCCAGCAAATGGCGGGACCAAGAGACCCAGTACTTC | CASKWRDQETQYF
TRBJ1-2 | TRBV4-3 | 15 | . | . | TGCGCCAGCAGCCAAGATGGAAGGCAGGTCTATGGCTGCATCTTC | CASSQDGRQVYGCIF
TRBJ1-1 | TRBV6-6 | 13 | . | . | TGCGCCTGCAGAAACGGGATGAACACTGAAGCTTTCTTT | CACRNGMNTEAFF
TRBJ2-3 | TRBV11-1 | 14 | . | . | TGTGTCAGCAGCTTTGGAACTAGCACAGGTACGCAGTATTTT | CVSSFGTSTGTQYF
TRBJ2-1 | TRBV29-1 | 14 | TRBD2 | . | TGCAGCGTTGGGACTAGCGGGAGCTACAATGAGCAGTTCTTC | CSVGTSGSYNEQFF
TRBJ2-3 | TRBV6-5 | 15 | . | . | TGTGCCAGCAGCCCGGACAGCTCTAGTACAGATGCGCAGTATTTT | CASSPDSSSTDAQYF
TRBJ2-1 | TRBV29-1 | 14 | . | . | TGTACCGTGTCCGGGACTGGGAACATTGGGGAGCAGTTCTTC | CTVSGTGNIGEQFF
TRBJ2-7 | TRBV29-1 | 10 | . | medium-sized | TGCAGCGTTGAAGACGGCCAGCAGTACTTC | CSVEDGQQYF
TRBJ2-1 | TRBV5-1 | 15 | TRBD1 | many | TGCGCCAGCAGCTTGACAGGGGCATCCTACAATGAGCAGTTCTTC | CASSLTGASYNEQFF
TRBJ2-7 | TRBV4-3 | 15 | . | . | TGCGCCAGCAGCCAAGAAACAGGAGGCTCCTTCGAGCAGTACTTC | CASSQETGGSFEQYF
TRBJ2-5 | TRBV29-1 | 14 | . | . | TGCAGCTTTAGGACATCTTCGTTTCAAGAGACCCAGTACTTC | CSFRTSSFQETQYF
TRBJ1-1 | TRBV12-3/TRBV12-4 | 11 | . | . | TGTGCCAGCTGCTTAAACACTGAAGCTTTCTTT | CASCLNTEAFF
TRBJ2-7 | TRBV4-2 | 21 | . | . | TGTGCCAGCAGCCAAGTCTCCCTAGCGTGTGGGCTATTACGAAGCTCCTACGAGCAGTACTTC | CASSQVSLACGLLRSSYEQYF
TRBJ2-2 | TRBV7-9 | 13 | . | few | TGTGCCAGCAGCAAATACCAAGCCGGGGAGCTGTTTTTT | CASSKYQAGELFF